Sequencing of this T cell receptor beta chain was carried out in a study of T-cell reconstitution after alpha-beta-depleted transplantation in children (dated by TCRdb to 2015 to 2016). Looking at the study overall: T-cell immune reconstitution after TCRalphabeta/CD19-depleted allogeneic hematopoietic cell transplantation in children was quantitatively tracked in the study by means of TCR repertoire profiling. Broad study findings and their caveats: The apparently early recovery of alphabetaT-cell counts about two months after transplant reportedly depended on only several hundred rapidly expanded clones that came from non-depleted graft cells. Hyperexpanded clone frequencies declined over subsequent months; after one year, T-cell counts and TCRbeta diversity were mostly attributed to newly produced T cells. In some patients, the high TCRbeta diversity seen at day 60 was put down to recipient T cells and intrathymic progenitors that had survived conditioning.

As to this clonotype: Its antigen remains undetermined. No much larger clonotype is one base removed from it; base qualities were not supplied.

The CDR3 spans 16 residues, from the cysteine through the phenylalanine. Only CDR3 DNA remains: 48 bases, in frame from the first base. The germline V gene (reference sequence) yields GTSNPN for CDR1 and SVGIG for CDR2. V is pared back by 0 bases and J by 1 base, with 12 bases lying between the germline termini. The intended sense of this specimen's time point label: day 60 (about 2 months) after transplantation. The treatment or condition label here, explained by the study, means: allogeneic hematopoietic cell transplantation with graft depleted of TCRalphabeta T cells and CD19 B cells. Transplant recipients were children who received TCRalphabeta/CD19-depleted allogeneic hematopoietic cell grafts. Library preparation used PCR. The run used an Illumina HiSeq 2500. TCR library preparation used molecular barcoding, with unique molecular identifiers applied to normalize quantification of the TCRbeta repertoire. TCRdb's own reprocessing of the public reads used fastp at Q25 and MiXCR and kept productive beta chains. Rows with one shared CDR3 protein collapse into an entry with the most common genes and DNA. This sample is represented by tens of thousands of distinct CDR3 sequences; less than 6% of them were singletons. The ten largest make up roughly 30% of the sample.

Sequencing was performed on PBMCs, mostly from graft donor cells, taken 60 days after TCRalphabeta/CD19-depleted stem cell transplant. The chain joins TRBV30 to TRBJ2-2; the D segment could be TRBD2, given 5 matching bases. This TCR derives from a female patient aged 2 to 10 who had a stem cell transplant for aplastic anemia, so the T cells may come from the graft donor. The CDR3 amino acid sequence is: CAWSVQNGMNTGELFF. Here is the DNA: TGTGCCTGGAGTGTACAAAACGGGATGAACACCGGGGAGCTGTTTTTT.